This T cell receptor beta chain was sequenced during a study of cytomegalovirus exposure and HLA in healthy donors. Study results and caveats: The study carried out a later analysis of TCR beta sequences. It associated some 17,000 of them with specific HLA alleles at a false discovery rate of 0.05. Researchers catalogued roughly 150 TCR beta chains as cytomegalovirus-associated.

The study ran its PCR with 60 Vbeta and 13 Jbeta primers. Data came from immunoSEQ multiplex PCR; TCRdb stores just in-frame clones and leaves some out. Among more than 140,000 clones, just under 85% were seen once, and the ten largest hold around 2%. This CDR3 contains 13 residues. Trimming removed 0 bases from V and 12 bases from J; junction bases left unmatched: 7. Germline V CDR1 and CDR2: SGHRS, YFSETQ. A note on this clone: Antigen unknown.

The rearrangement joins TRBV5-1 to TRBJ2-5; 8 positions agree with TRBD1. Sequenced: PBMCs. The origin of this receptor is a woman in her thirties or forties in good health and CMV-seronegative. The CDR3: CASSLGTGIGEYF. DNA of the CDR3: TGCGCCAGCAGCTTGGGGACAGGGATCGGGGAGTACTTC.